The next 4 T cell receptor beta chains were all read from a single sample in a study of T cell responses to AZD1222 COVID-19 vaccine. Generated by immunoSEQ multiplex PCR, the TCRdb table keeps only in-frame clones and is missing some. The data show about 140,000 clones, more than 85% seen once. Here the sequenced sample was peripheral blood, taken 28 days after the second AZD1222 dose. Every receptor here comes from an adult who received the AZD1222 COVID-19 vaccine.

V and J are TRBV6-5 and TRBJ1-1; TRBD1 might be the D (5 bases). Germline CDR1 and CDR2: MNHEY and SVGAGI. V was shortened by 2 bases and J by 1 base, with 11 bases between the two germline ends. The CDR3 spans 15 residues. This CDR3 reads CASSYRGARNTEAFF. The CDR3 region has the DNA TGTGCCAGCAGTTACAGGGGCGCCAGGAACACTGAAGCTTTCTTT.

The chain joins TRBV5-1 to TRBJ2-1; TRBD2 aligns across 9 bases. The CDR3 is 14 residues long. V lost 3 bases to trimming and J lost 2 bases; unmatched junction nucleotides: 0. Germline CDR1 SGHRS, CDR2 YFSETQ. The CDR3 loop reads CASSSSGAYNEQFF. In DNA, the CDR3 is TGCGCCAGCAGCTCTAGCGGGGCCTACAATGAGCAGTTCTTC.

The chain couples TRBV4-2 to TRBJ1-6; no clear D gene. The V end was cut by 0 bases, the J end by 5 bases, with 17 bases between. Germline assignment: CDR1 LGHNA and CDR2 YNFKEQ. CDR3 length: 18 residues. This CDR3 is CASSQELRGGANNSPLHF. In nucleotides, the CDR3 is TGTGCCAGCAGCCAAGAACTTCGAGGAGGAGCAAATAATTCACCCCTCCACTTT.

The CDR3 sequence: CASNADGTDTEAFF. For the CDR3, the DNA is TGTGCCAGTAATGCGGACGGAACCGACACTGAAGCTTTCTTT. The rearrangement joins TRBV19 to TRBJ1-1, with no clear D. The CDR3 is 14 amino acids. Trimming removed 7 bases from V and 3 bases from J, with 15 bases in between. Germline CDR1 and CDR2: LNHDA and SQIVND (reference sequence).